This T cell receptor beta chain was captured by sequencing in a study of CXCR4 blockade with PD-1 therapy in pancreatic cancer. Germline values: CDR1 KGHSH, CDR2 LQKENI. The ends lost 6 bases at V and 3 bases at J; junction bases unmatched: 3. This CDR3 region has 13 residues. Study outcomes and limitations: Antigen-specificity overlap of convergent dominant clones remained unconfirmed. Tumor clonality averaged about 0.14 versus 0.054 in healthy blood, not predicting survival.

Turning to this clone: The antigen remains undetermined.

The repertoire was sequenced with immunoSEQ multiplex PCR; TCRdb's copy has only in-frame clones and lacks some. The repertoire includes some 4,500 clones, 57% of them detected once, and 13% to 15% sits in the top ten. J is TRBJ1-2 and V is TRBV18, with 8 bases lining up with TRBD1. Material for sequencing was tumor tissue. The clonotype was recovered from a human donor with pancreatic ductal adenocarcinoma. The CDR3 DNA sequence: TGTGCCAGCTCCACGGACAGGGACTATGGCTACACCTTC. It codes for CASSTDRDYGYTF.